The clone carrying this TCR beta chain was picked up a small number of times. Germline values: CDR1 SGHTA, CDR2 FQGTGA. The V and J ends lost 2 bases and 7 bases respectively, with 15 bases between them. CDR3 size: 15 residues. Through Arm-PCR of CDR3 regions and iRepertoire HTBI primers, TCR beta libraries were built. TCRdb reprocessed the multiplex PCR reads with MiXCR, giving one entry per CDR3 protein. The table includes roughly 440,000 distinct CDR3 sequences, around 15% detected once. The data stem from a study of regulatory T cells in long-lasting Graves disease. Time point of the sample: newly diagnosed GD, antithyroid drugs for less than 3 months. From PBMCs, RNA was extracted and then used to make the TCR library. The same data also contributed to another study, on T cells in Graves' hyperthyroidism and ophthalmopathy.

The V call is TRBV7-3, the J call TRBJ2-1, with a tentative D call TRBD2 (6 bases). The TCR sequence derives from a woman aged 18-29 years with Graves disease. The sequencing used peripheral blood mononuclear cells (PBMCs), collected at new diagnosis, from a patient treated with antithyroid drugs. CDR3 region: CASSLGGMPFNEQFF. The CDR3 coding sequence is TGTGCCAGCAGCTTAGGCGGGATGCCCTTTAATGAGCAGTTCTTC.